This note documents a single T cell receptor (beta chain) sequence. The data originate from a study of blood T cell repertoires in COVID-19. At the level of the study: The United States, Italy and Spain supplied acute and convalescent COVID-19 samples. PBMCs, B-cell-depleted T cells, or T cells were the source of the cDNA or gDNA that made up the material.

In the study's own analysis: For nucleated cells, counts were estimated from reference gene primer amplification. Sequencing used immunoSEQ multiplex PCR; TCRdb keeps in-frame clones, though not all of them. V and J calls and clone size are given by that table; D and trimming were obtained from the DNA. The data hold approximately 210,000 clones, with less than 90% observed a single time. CDR3 length: 11 amino acids. Germline V gene lookup returns CDR1 DFQATT and CDR2 SNEGSKA (reference sequence). V trimming: 7 bases; J trimming: 4 bases; junction bases outside the gene matches: 2. Sequenced: peripheral blood. The chain uses TRBV20-1 and TRBJ1-2; 8 bases match TRBD1. The sequence came from a man in his sixties or seventies with acute or convalescent COVID-19. CDR3 residues: CSGTGGYGYTF. Here the CDR3 DNA reads TGCAGTGGCACAGGGGGCTATGGCTACACCTTC.